The 6 T cell receptor beta chains presented below share a single source sample, sequenced in a study of cytomegalovirus exposure and HLA in healthy donors (TCRdb year 2017). Preparation of the library involved the immunoSEQ multiplex PCR assay. A mixture of 60 forward primers for TCR Vbeta segments and 13 reverse primers for TCR Jbeta segments was used in the multiplex PCR. What TCRdb holds here is the immuneACCESS table cut down to in-frame rearrangements. Part of the clones is not present; checked against another copy, under half of the missing clones reflect an unresolved V gene, and the others are unexplained. Counted in this sample were 150,000 to 200,000 clones; about two thirds of them appeared once. The top ten constitute approximately 2.8% of the sample. Specimen: PBMCs. These receptors all stem from a woman between 25 and 40 years old in good health and CMV-seronegative.

The genes are TRBV19 and TRBJ1-4; possibly TRBD1 for D (6 bases). The CDR3 has 14 amino acids. Trimming took off 6 bases at V and 3 bases at J, with 11 bases between the two ends. Germline CDR1 LNHDA, CDR2 SQIVND (reference sequence). This CDR3 reads CASRTTGANEKLFF. CDR3 in DNA: TGTGCCAGTAGGACGACAGGTGCTAATGAAAAACTGTTTTTT. Variable domain in full (rest from reference TRBV19 and TRBJ1-4): DGGITQSPKYLFRKEGQNVTLSCEQNLNHDAMYWYRQDPGQGLRLIYYSQIVNDFQKGDIAEGYSVSREKKESFPLTVTSAQKNPTAFYLCASRTTGANEKLFFGSGTQLSVL.

The chain uses TRBV6-4 and TRBJ1-6; TRBD1 might be the D (6 bases). The CDR3 loop spans 15 amino acids. V lost 6 bases, J lost 0 bases, and 9 bases lay in between. The germline V gene encodes CDR1 MRHNA and CDR2 SNTAGT. This CDR3 reads CASSPDSSYNSPLHF. CDR3 in DNA: TGTGCCAGCAGCCCGGACAGCTCCTATAATTCACCCCTCCACTTT.

J is TRBJ2-2 and V is TRBV7-3; 12 positions agree with TRBD1. After removal of 2 bases from V and 6 bases from J, the junction contained 4 bases not matched to a gene. Germline V gene lookup returns CDR1 SGHTA and CDR2 FQGTGA. There are 16 residues in the CDR3. The CDR3 region is CASSLLGQGASGELFF. The CDR3 nucleotides are TGTGCCAGCAGCTTATTGGGACAGGGGGCCTCCGGGGAGCTGTTTTTT.

In nucleotides, the CDR3 is TGTGCCAGCAGTCCGGCCCCGGGCACCGGGGAGCTGTTTTTT. It yields the protein CASSPAPGTGELFF. The chain employs TRBV27 and TRBJ2-2, with unresolved D. This CDR3 spans 14 amino acids. V gave up 5 bases and J gave up 4 bases, with 11 bases separating them. CDR1 MNHEY and CDR2 SMNVEV come from the germline V gene (reference sequence).

J is TRBJ2-6 and V is TRBV7-9, with D hard to call. The CDR3 loop spans 15 amino acids. Germline loops: CDR1 SEHNR, CDR2 FQNEAQ (reference sequence). The V gene lost 2 bases and the J gene lost 2 bases, with 7 bases spanning the gap. The CDR3, as DNA: TGTGCCAGCAGCTTAAATGTAGCTGGGGCCAACGTCCTGACTTTC. Its protein is CASSLNVAGANVLTF.

This clone has only a few counts. The rearrangement links TRBV19 to TRBJ2-3, with 11 bases aligning to TRBD2. Germline V gene data show CDR1 as LNHDA and CDR2 as SQIVND (reference sequence). Germline trimming cut 5 bases from V and 7 bases from J; bases unmatched to any gene: 14. This CDR3 is built from 17 residues. DNA for the CDR3: TGTGCCAGTAGTCCCCTAGCGGGAGGAACCTCCCCCTATACGCAGTATTTT. This translates into CASSPLAGGTSPYTQYF.